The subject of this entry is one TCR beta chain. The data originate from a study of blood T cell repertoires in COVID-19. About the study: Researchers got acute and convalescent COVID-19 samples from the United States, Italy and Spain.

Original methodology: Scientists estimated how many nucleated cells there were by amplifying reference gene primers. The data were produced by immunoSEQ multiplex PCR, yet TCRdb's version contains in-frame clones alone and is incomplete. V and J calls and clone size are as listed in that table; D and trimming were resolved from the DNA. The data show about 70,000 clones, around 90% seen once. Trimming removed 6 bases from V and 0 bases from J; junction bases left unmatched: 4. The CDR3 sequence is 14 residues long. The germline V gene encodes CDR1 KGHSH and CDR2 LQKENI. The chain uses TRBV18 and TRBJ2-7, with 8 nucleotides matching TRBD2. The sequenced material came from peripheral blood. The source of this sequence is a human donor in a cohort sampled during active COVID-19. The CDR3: CASSRAGGSYEQYF. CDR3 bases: TGTGCCAGCTCGCGCGCGGGAGGCTCCTACGAGCAGTACTTC.